These T cell receptor beta chains were read from a single sample in a study of T cell changes during pregnancy in multiple sclerosis. Some clones are missing from TCRdb's copy, which holds only in-frame ones; the method was immunoSEQ multiplex PCR. Of tens of thousands of clones in the sample, 85% to 95% were seen once. The source material was CD4+ T cells from peripheral blood mononuclear cells, sampled in the third trimester of pregnancy. These receptors were taken from a female donor in good health, enrolled as a control in a pregnancy study. CDR3s include the opening cysteine and the closing phenylalanine or tryptophan. D genes are given only for firm matches. Some rows have no size entry. The others give once, few or many, or a class for an expanded clone.

TGCAGCGTTGAAGCGAGGGCCTTGGGCACTGAAGCTTTCTTT,CSVEARALGTEAFF,TRBJ1-1,TRBV29-1,-,once
TGTGCCAGCAGCGCTCCAGGAAACAATCAGCCCCAGCATTTT,CASSAPGNNQPQHF,TRBJ1-5,TRBV9,-,-
TGTGCCAGCAGCTTATTCGGGGAGAATTCACCCCTCCACTTT,CASSLFGENSPLHF,TRBJ1-6,TRBV7-2,-,-
TGTGCCAGCAGCTTAGATCGACCTAGGTTCCCTAGCACAGATACGCAGTATTTT,CASSLDRPRFPSTDTQYF,TRBJ2-3,TRBV11-2,-,-
TGTGCCACCAGCAGAAGGGGACTCACAGATACGCAGTATTTT,CATSRRGLTDTQYF,TRBJ2-3,TRBV15,-,-
TGTGCCAGCAGCTTAGGTTTGGCAGGGGAGGAAAAACTGTTTTTT,CASSLGLAGEEKLFF,TRBJ1-4,TRBV7-9,-,-
TGTGCCTGGAGCGGGGACAGAAGACATGGCTACACCTTC,CAWSGDRRHGYTF,TRBJ1-2,TRBV30,TRBD1,-
TGTGCCAGCAGCCGAACCTCTAGCGGGGGGGCGGTATACGAGCAGTACTTC,CASSRTSSGGAVYEQYF,TRBJ2-7,TRBV7-2,TRBD2,-
TGTGCCAGCAGTTACTCGGGGTTAAAGGGGGAGACCCAGTACTTC,CASSYSGLKGETQYF,TRBJ2-5,TRBV6-5,-,-
TGCGCCAGCAGTGAGCATGGCACTAGGAGCTCCTATAATTCACCCCTCCACTTT,CASSEHGTRSSYNSPLHF,TRBJ1-6,TRBV10-1,-,few
TGTGCCAGCAGCTACGATCGGACTAGCGGGAACGAGCAGTACTTC,CASSYDRTSGNEQYF,TRBJ2-7,TRBV7-2,TRBD2,-
TGTGCCAGCAGTGAGAGGGCAGCCACAGACTCCTACGAGCAGTACTTC,CASSERAATDSYEQYF,TRBJ2-7,TRBV6-1,-,once
TGTGCCGGCTGGAAGTGGACAGGGCGAGGGAAAGGCTACACCTTC,CAGWKWTGRGKGYTF,TRBJ1-2,TRBV27,TRBD1,once
TGCGCCAGCAGCCGACAGGGCCTCACTGAAGCTTTCTTT,CASSRQGLTEAFF,TRBJ1-1,TRBV5-1,TRBD1,-
TGCGCCAGCAGCTTGGACAGCCTCTCCTACGAGCAGTACTTC,CASSLDSLSYEQYF,TRBJ2-7,TRBV5-1,-,-
TGTGCCAGCAGTATTAAACAGGGAAGGAATCAGCCCCAGCATTTT,CASSIKQGRNQPQHF,TRBJ1-5,TRBV6-1,-,-
TGTGCCAGCAGCCCGGGGAAAAGGGGGGGGGTATACAATGAGCAGTTCTTC,CASSPGKRGGVYNEQFF,TRBJ2-1,TRBV7-2,-,-
TGTGCCAGCAGATCCCCTTCACGGGTAAACGCTGAAGCTTTCTTT,CASRSPSRVNAEAFF,TRBJ1-1,TRBV6-5,-,-
TGTGCCAGCTCACCGGGGGGGATCGAGCAGTACTTC,CASSPGGIEQYF,TRBJ2-7,TRBV18,TRBD2,few
TGTGCCAGCAGCGTCCGGGACAGGGGTGGGGAGCTGTTTTTT,CASSVRDRGGELFF,TRBJ2-2,TRBV9,TRBD1,-
TGTGCCATCGAGCGGGGGGGACCTAGCACAGATACGCAGTATTTT,CAIERGGPSTDTQYF,TRBJ2-3,TRBV15,TRBD2,-
TGCGCCAGCAGCCAGGGACAGCCAAACTCTGGAAACACCATATATTTT,CASSQGQPNSGNTIYF,TRBJ1-3,TRBV10-2,TRBD1,-
TGTGCCAGCAGCGTCGGGACAGGGAGCACAGATACGCAGTATTTT,CASSVGTGSTDTQYF,TRBJ2-3,TRBV7-9,TRBD1,-
TGTGCCAGCAGCTTAGGCGCACTAAGCAATCAGCCCCAGCATTTT,CASSLGALSNQPQHF,TRBJ1-5,TRBV7-9,-,-
TGTGCCAGCAGCTTACGGGTGAGGGAGACCACAGATACGCAGTATTTT,CASSLRVRETTDTQYF,TRBJ2-3,TRBV7-3,-,-
TGTGCCAGCAGCCTACAGGAGGGGGCCCATGAGCAGTTCTTC,CASSLQEGAHEQFF,TRBJ2-1,TRBV6-6,-,once
TGCGCCAGCAGCCAAGATCAGGCAGGCCCAGGGGAGACCCAGTACTTC,CASSQDQAGPGETQYF,TRBJ2-5,TRBV4-3,-,-
TGCGCCAGCAGCCATTTTGGGGACAGGAGCAATGAGCAGTTCTTC,CASSHFGDRSNEQFF,TRBJ2-1,TRBV4-1,TRBD1,-
TGTGCCAGCAGCTCCCCTCTAGCGGGACAAGAGACCCAGTACTTC,CASSSPLAGQETQYF,TRBJ2-5,TRBV5-4,TRBD2,once
TGTGCCAGCAGCCAACTGCGGGGGCTCGGGGAGACCCAGTACTTC,CASSQLRGLGETQYF,TRBJ2-5,TRBV14,-,-
TGTGCCAGCAGAGACACCGAAAAACTGTTTTTT,CASRDTEKLFF,TRBJ1-4,TRBV6-1,-,-
TGTGCCAGCAGCTTAGGAGCAGATACGCAGTATTTT,CASSLGADTQYF,TRBJ2-3,TRBV7-2,-,-
TGTGCTATCCGGGACAGGGGGCAATATGGCTACACCTTC,CAIRDRGQYGYTF,TRBJ1-2,TRBV7-7,TRBD1,-
TGCGCCAGCAGCCAAGATGCGGGTTTGAACACCATATATTTT,CASSQDAGLNTIYF,TRBJ1-3,TRBV4-3,-,-
TGCGCCAGCAGCCTTGGGACAGCGAACACTGAAGCTTTCTTT,CASSLGTANTEAFF,TRBJ1-1,TRBV4-3,TRBD1,once
TGCGCCAGCAGGGCCCAGCCGGGACTGGACGAGCAGTACTTC,CASRAQPGLDEQYF,TRBJ2-7,TRBV5-1,-,-
TGTGCCAGCAGGATGCAGGGATTGAACACTGAAGCTTTCTTT,CASRMQGLNTEAFF,TRBJ1-1,TRBV2,-,-
TGTGCCAGCTCACCCACTAGTCTTAGCTCCTACAATGAGCAGTTCTTC,CASSPTSLSSYNEQFF,TRBJ2-1,TRBV18,-,-